The 14 T cell receptor beta chains reported below all come from one sample, sequenced in a study of blood T cells in healthy people across ages. Combining a sample-barcoded 5' primer with a J-beta primer mix, a second PCR ran for 7 to 11 cycles. TCRdb re-called the 5' RACE reads with MiXCR, one entry per CDR3 protein. The sample contains about 1.8 million distinct CDR3 sequences, around 50% of which appear only once. What was sequenced was blood. The origin of the receptors is a woman aged 35 to 49 in good health.

The chain carries TRBV7-2 and TRBJ2-6; D call uncertain. The CDR3 spans 17 residues. Per germline, CDR1 SGHTA and CDR2 FQGNSA. Trimming shortened V by 5 bases and J by 0 bases, and 14 bases separated the two germline ends. The CDR3 DNA is TGTGCCAGCAGCCCTAACTTTGCGGCCTCTGGGGCCAACGTCCTGACTTTC. Protein sequence: CASSPNFAASGANVLTF.

V and J are TRBV6-5 and TRBJ1-2; the D is unclear. There are 15 residues in the CDR3. V lost 5 bases and J 3 bases, leaving 16 bases between the germline ends. Germline CDR1 reads MNHEY; CDR2 reads SVGAGI. The CDR3 sequence: CASSPVGRADYGYTF. CDR3 nucleotides: TGTGCCAGCAGTCCAGTTGGGCGGGCCGACTATGGCTACACCTTC.

V usage is TRBV5-4 and J usage is TRBJ1-5; perhaps TRBD1 as D (6 bases). Germline loops: CDR1 SGHNT, CDR2 YYREEE (reference sequence). The CDR3 sequence is 13 residues long. The ends were cut back, 4 bases at V and 6 bases at J, with 11 bases in the middle. Here the CDR3 reads CASSTEQGQPQHF. The CDR3 nucleotides are TGTGCCAGCAGCACTGAACAGGGTCAGCCCCAGCATTTT. The whole variable domain, filled in from reference TRBV5-4 and TRBJ1-5, reads ETGVTQSPTHLIKTRGQQVTLRCSSQSGHNTVSWYQQALGQGPQFIFQYYREEENGRGNFPPRFSGLQFPNYSSELNVNALELDDSALYLCASSTEQGQPQHFGDGTRLSIL.

For this clonotype: Given a much more abundant clone one base away, this may be a read error. J is TRBJ1-2 and V is TRBV20-1; no clear D gene. The V and J ends lost 3 bases and 8 bases respectively, with 22 bases between them. The CDR3 contains 15 residues. Germline V lookup: CDR1 DFQATT, CDR2 SNEGSKA (reference sequence). In DNA form, the CDR3 reads TGCAGTGCTAGCGACCCGTCGCAGGCCAAGAGGGGCTACACCTTC. It encodes CSASDPSQAKRGYTF.

For the CDR3, the DNA is TGCAGTGCTAGTCCTGGCTTATATGGCTACACCTTC. It specifies CSASPGLYGYTF. This chain connects TRBV20-1 to TRBJ1-2; the D is unclear. CDR1 is DFQATT, CDR2 SNEGSKA, per germline (reference sequence). This CDR3 contains 12 residues. The ends were cut back, 3 bases at V and 5 bases at J, with 10 bases in the middle.

The chain links TRBV10-2 to TRBJ2-5; tentatively, D is TRBD2 (5 bases). In germline, CDR1 is WSHSY, CDR2 SAAADI. The CDR3 is 16 residues long. V was cut by 5 bases and J by 2 bases, with 18 bases left in between. DNA of the CDR3: TGCGCCAGCAGTTCTAGCTCCTCGGGCCCTCAAGAGACCCAGTACTTC. This codes for CASSSSSSGPQETQYF.

V is TRBV7-2 and J is TRBJ2-7, with 7 bases matching TRBD1. After removal of 0 bases from V and 7 bases from J, the junction contained 9 bases not matched to a gene. The germline V gene encodes CDR1 SGHTA and CDR2 FQGNSA. CDR3 length equals 15 residues. The CDR3 DNA follows: TGTGCCAGCAGCTTAGCTCCGGACAGGTTATTAGAGCAGTACTTC. This encodes CASSLAPDRLLEQYF.

This clonotype came up a few times. The CDR3 sequence is CASSLNQAKNIQYF. CDR3 bases: TGTGCCAGCAGTTTAAATCAGGCCAAAAACATTCAGTACTTC. The chain is built from TRBV12-3 or TRBV12-4 and TRBJ2-4; D remains unclear. Trimming left V 2 bases short and J 1 base short, with 6 bases between. The CDR3 is 14 residues long.

V and J are TRBV12-3 or TRBV12-4 and TRBJ1-1; D gene uncertain. Trimming stripped 4 bases from V and 9 bases from J, with 9 bases between. This CDR3 is 11 amino acids long. The CDR3 loop reads CASSYGLKAFF. For the CDR3, the DNA is TGTGCCAGCAGTTATGGACTGAAAGCTTTCTTT.

A note on this clonotype: The junction does not match germline at one end; this may be a read error. J is TRBJ2-5 and V is TRBV7-2, with TRBD2 matching 10 bases. The germline V gene encodes CDR1 SGHTA and CDR2 FQGNSA. This CDR3 has 16 residues. In DNA, the CDR3 is TGTGCCAGCAGCTTAGCAGCGGGGGGGCCCCAAGAGGCCCAGTACTTC. It specifies CASSLAAGGPQEAQYF.

This sequence joins TRBV3-1 and TRBJ2-3; D gene ambiguous. V shed 1 base and J shed 4 bases, with 9 bases lying between them. This CDR3 is built from 14 residues. CDR1 is LGHDT, CDR2 YNNKEL, per germline (reference sequence). CDR3 in amino acids: CASSQASDPDTQYF. CDR3 DNA sequence: TGTGCCAGCAGCCAAGCTTCCGACCCAGATACGCAGTATTTT.

The V gene is TRBV5-1, the J gene TRBJ2-5; 9 nucleotides agree with TRBD2. The CDR3 totals 16 residues. The V gene's germline CDR1 is SGHRS and CDR2 YFSETQ. Losses at the gene ends were 2 bases for V and 1 base for J; bases not matched to a gene: 6. CDR3 sequence: CASSLSSGGSQETQYF. The CDR3 bases are TGCGCCAGCAGCTTAAGCAGCGGGGGGTCCCAAGAGACCCAGTACTTC.

V gene TRBV7-9 combines with J gene TRBJ2-5; D gene uncertain. Germline V CDR1 and CDR2: SEHNR, FQNEAQ (reference sequence). This CDR3 has 13 residues. The V and J ends lost 5 bases and 11 bases respectively, with 18 bases between them. The CDR3: CASSHGRVNEQYF. The DNA for the CDR3 is TGTGCCAGCAGCCACGGCCGGGTCAATGAGCAGTACTTC.

This clonotype was counted between two and nine times. This chain connects TRBV2 to TRBJ2-7, with D perhaps matching TRBD2 (6 bases). CDR3 length equals 12 residues. Germline-derived CDR1 and CDR2 are SNHLY and FYNNEI. V lost 8 bases and J 4 bases, leaving 12 bases between the germline ends. The CDR3 sequence: CASRDFPYEQYF. Here the CDR3 DNA reads TGTGCCAGCCGGGACTTTCCTTACGAGCAGTACTTC.